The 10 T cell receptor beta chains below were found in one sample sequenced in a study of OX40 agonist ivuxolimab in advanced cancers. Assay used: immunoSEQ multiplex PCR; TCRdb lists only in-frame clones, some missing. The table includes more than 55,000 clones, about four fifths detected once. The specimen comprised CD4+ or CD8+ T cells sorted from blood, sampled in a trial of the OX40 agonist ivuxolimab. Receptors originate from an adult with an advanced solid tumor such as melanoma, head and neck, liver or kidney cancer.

The CDR3 DNA reads TGTGCCAGCAGTGAGGACAGGGGGGCCAGTTCTAGCACAGATACGCAGTATTTT. Residues: CASSEDRGASSSTDTQYF. The V and J genes are TRBV2 and TRBJ2-3, with TRBD1 matching over 10 bases. There are 18 residues in the CDR3. Per germline, CDR1 SNHLY and CDR2 FYNNEI. The junction had 9 bases not matched to a gene; V was cut back by 3 bases and J by 0 bases.

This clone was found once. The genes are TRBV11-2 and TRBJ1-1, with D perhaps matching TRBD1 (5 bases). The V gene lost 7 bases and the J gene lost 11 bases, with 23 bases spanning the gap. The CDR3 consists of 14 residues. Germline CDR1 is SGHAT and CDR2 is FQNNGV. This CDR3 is CASNPGRGLSGAFF. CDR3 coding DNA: TGTGCCAGCAACCCAGGGAGGGGCCTCTCCGGCGCTTTCTTT.

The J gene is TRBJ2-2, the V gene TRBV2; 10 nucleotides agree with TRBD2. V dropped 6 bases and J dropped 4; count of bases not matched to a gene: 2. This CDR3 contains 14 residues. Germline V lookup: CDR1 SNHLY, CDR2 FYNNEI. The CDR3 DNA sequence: TGTGCCAGCAGCGGACTAGCGGCCACCGGGGAGCTGTTTTTT. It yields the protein CASSGLAATGELFF.

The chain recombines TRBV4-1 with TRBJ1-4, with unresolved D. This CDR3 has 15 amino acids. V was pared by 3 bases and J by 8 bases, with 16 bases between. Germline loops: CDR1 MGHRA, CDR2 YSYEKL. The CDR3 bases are TGCGCCAGCAGCCAGGTGGTGGGCCCTACGGAAAAACTGTTTTTT. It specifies CASSQVVGPTEKLFF.

The CDR3 is CSVRRTMNTEAFF. The CDR3 nucleotides read TGCAGCGTTAGAAGGACCATGAACACTGAAGCTTTCTTT. The rearrangement links TRBV29-1 to TRBJ1-1; D uncertain. Trimming shortened V by 5 bases and J by 0 bases, and 10 bases separated the two germline ends. The V gene's germline CDR1 is SQVTM and CDR2 ANQGSEA. CDR3 length: 13 amino acids. Full variable domain (rest looked up from reference TRBV29-1 and TRBJ1-1): SAVISQKPSRDICQRGTSLTIQCQVDSQVTMMFWYRQQPGQSLTLIATANQGSEATYESGFVIDKFPISRPNLTFSTLTVSNMSPEDSSIYLCSVRRTMNTEAFFGQGTRLTVV.

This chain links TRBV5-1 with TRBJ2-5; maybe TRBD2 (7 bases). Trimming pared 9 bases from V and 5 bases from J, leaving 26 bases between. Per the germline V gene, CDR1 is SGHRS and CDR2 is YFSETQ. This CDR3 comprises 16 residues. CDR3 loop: CATRRGGDALVETQYF. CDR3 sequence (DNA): TGCGCCACTCGCCGAGGGGGGGATGCCCTCGTGGAGACCCAGTACTTC.

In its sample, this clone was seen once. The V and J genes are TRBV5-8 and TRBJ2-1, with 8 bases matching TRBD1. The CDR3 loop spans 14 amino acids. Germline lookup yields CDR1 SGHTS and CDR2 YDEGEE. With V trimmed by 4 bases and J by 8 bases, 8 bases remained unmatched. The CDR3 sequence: CASSTYGQGYEQFF. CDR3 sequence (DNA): TGTGCCAGCAGCACCTACGGACAGGGCTATGAGCAGTTCTTC.

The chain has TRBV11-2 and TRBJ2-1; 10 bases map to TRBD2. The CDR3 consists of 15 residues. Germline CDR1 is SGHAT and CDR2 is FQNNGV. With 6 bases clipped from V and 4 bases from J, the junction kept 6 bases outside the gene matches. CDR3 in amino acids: CASSLTSGIYNEQFF. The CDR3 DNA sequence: TGTGCCAGCAGTCTAACTAGCGGGATTTACAATGAGCAGTTCTTC.

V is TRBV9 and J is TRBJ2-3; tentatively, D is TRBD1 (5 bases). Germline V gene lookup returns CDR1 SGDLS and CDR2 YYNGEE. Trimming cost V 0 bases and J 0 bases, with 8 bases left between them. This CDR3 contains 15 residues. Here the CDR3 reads CASSVEGASTDTQYF. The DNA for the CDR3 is TGTGCCAGCAGCGTAGAAGGGGCTAGCACAGATACGCAGTATTTT.

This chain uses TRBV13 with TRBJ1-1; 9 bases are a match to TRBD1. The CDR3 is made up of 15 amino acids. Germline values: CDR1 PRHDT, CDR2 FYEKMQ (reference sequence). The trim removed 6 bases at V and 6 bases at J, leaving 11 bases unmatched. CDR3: CASRRPTGGRAEAFF. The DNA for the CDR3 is TGTGCCAGCAGGCGACCCACAGGGGGCCGGGCTGAAGCTTTCTTT.